This T cell receptor beta chain was identified during a study of blood T cell repertoires in COVID-19. On the study more broadly: In each case, the material was cDNA or gDNA derived from T cells, B-cell-depleted T cells, or PBMCs.

Germline assignment: CDR1 ENHRY and CDR2 SYGVKD. The germline V and J ends were trimmed by 0 bases and 5 bases, with 14 bases remaining between them. There are 16 residues in the CDR3. As handled by the study authors: It was from reference gene primer amplification that nucleated cell counts were estimated. The data were produced by immunoSEQ multiplex PCR, yet TCRdb's version contains in-frame clones alone and is incomplete. V and J calls and clone size are as listed in that table; D and trimming were resolved from the DNA. Among under 100,000 clones listed, 90% were seen once. The rearrangement joins TRBV10-3 to TRBJ1-5; a possible D gene is TRBD1 (5 bases). This sequence was found in a man between 45 and 60 years old with acute or convalescent COVID-19. Sequenced input: peripheral blood. The CDR3: CAISESMGGSDQPQHF. Written as DNA, the CDR3 is TGTGCCATCAGTGAGTCAATGGGGGGGAGCGATCAGCCCCAGCATTTT.